This record looks at one TCR beta chain sequence and its context. This clonotype was seen a few times. Its antigen remains undetermined. The record has no base qualities; no much larger clone is one base away. Systemically healthy Caucasian individuals from Russia, some 36 in total and aged about 6 to 100 years, were included as donors. Each donor gave roughly 11 milliliters of peripheral blood, drawn into EDTA-treated Vacutainer tubes. Ficoll-Paque density-gradient centrifugation was used to isolate PBMCs, with at least 7 million per sample. Total RNA was extracted from PBMCs with Trizol reagent, with at least 6 micrograms obtained per sample. Naive CD45RAhigh/CD27high T cell percentages were measured by flow cytometry on a PBMC aliquot from every donor. The data are from a study of blood T cells in healthy people across ages (dated by TCRdb to between 2014 and 2017). Looking at the study overall: In model experiments, roughly one uniquely barcoded TCR beta cDNA molecule per two T cells was captured by template switching. To avoid experimental bias, donors of different ages were distributed randomly across sequencing lanes. To track age-related changes in TCR beta repertoire diversity, the study relied on deep sequencing normalized with unique cDNA molecular identifiers. Four age groups were formed from the donors: young (average 16 years), middle-aged (around 39), aged (62) and long-lived (about 75). For two donors (one aged 18 to 29 and one aged 80 or older), the study analyzed two additional independent replicas of 1 million unique cDNA reads from the same blood draw. Study-wide conclusions, independent of this receptor: Since profiling was done on bulk unsorted PBMCs, naive and antigen-experienced compartments could not be conclusively compared. Because donor CMV infection status was unknown, age-related changes in expanded clonotypes were potentially confounded. Observed TCR beta diversity correlated strongly with the percentage of naive T cells measured by flow cytometry. Compared with the aged group, the long-lived group had more naive CD4+ T cells, fewer expanded clones and increased TCR diversity, a pattern suggesting age selection. Observed TCR beta diversity per million T cells fell roughly linearly with age, and a significant reduction was already apparent by age approximately 41. Estimates of total diversity from one million sequenced T cells were regarded as lower bounds and underestimates.

Library method: 5' RACE. TCRdb records Illumina HiSeq 2500 as the sequencer. A second PCR of about 6 to 11 cycles was performed with a sample-barcoded 5' primer and a J-beta primer mix. A unique molecular identifier was introduced onto each TCR beta cDNA molecule by a template-switch 5' adaptor carrying 12 random nucleotides. Each sample yielded at least 3 million CDR3-containing paired-end reads. The Mint cDNA synthesis kit, primed by a TRBC-specific oligonucleotide, was used to synthesize first-strand cDNA from all RNA. Following uracil-DNA glycosylase treatment, a first 18-cycle PCR with universal primers M1SS and BC2_uni_R was performed on all cDNA. The original methods were these. Normalization of each sample was performed by random selection of 1 million high-quality reads, each carrying a distinct molecular identifier. Instead of being binned into consensus sequences, reads that shared molecular identifiers were thrown out. CDR3 identification, clonotype clustering and error correction used MiTCR with a Q25 quality threshold and the strictest error-elimination algorithm. Lower-bound total TCR beta diversity was estimated with a nonparametric unseen species model using Euler transformation. In-frame beta chains were kept once TCRdb had trimmed the public reads at Q25 with fastp and called clones with MiXCR. Every distinct CDR3 protein forms one entry, paired with its most common genes and DNA. The authors' filters were not applied to this entry. For this sample the table gives about 800,000 distinct CDR3 sequences, of which about 45% were detected only once. 15% to 20% of the sample lies in the top ten.

The TCR sequence derives from a man older than 75 in good health. Material for sequencing was blood.

The nucleotide sequence is given as TGTGCCAGCACCACAGGAAGGGCTTGGGGCTACACCTTC. Translated, it gives CASTTGRAWGYTF. The V gene is TRBV6-1 and the J gene is TRBJ1-2, and TRBD1 may be the D gene, going by 5 matching bases. CDR1 MNHNS and CDR2 SASEGT were looked up in the germline V gene. The CDR3 starts with the cysteine, ends with the phenylalanine, and has 13 residues. Solely the CDR3 DNA is kept, with 39 bases framed from the first base. V drops 7 bases and J drops 8 bases, leaving 17 bases in between.